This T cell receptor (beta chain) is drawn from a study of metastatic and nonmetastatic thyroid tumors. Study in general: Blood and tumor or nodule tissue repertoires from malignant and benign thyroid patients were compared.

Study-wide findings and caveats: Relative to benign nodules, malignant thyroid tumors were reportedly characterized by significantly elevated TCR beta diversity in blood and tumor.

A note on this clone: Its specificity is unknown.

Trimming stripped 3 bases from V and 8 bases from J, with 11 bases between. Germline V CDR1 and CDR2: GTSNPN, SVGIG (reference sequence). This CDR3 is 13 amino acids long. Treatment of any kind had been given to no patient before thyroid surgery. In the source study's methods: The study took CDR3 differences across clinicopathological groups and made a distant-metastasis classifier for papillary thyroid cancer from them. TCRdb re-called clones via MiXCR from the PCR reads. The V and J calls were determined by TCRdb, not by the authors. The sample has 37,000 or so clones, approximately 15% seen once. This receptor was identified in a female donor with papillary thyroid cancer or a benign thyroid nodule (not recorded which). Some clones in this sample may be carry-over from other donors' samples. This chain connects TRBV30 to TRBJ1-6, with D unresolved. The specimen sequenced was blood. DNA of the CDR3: TGTGCCTGGAGCGGTCGCACGGATTCACCCCTCCACTTT. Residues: CAWSGRTDSPLHF.